This TCR beta chain was captured in a study of blood T cell repertoires in COVID-19. Study-wide context: The study drew acute and convalescent COVID-19 samples from the United States, Italy and Spain. T cells, B-cell-depleted T cells, or PBMCs provided the cDNA or gDNA that served as material.

This clone was seen once. Trimming removed 6 bases at V and 0 bases at J, with 12 bases between. Germline assignment: CDR1 SNHLY and CDR2 FYNNEI. This CDR3 has 15 amino acids. In the original analysis: The authors estimated nucleated cell counts from reference gene primer amplification. The assay was immunoSEQ multiplex PCR, and TCRdb's table has in-frame clones only and misses some. V and J calls and clone size come straight from that table; D and trimming were deduced from the DNA. The profile shows 100,000 to 130,000 clones, around 86% of them singletons. The sequence derives from a woman in her 70s with acute or convalescent COVID-19. The J gene is TRBJ1-3, the V gene TRBV2; tentative D call: TRBD1 (6 bases). The sequencing input was peripheral blood. The CDR3 here is CASRGQGYSGNTIYF. The CDR3 DNA follows: TGTGCCAGCAGAGGCCAGGGGTACTCTGGAAACACCATATATTTT.